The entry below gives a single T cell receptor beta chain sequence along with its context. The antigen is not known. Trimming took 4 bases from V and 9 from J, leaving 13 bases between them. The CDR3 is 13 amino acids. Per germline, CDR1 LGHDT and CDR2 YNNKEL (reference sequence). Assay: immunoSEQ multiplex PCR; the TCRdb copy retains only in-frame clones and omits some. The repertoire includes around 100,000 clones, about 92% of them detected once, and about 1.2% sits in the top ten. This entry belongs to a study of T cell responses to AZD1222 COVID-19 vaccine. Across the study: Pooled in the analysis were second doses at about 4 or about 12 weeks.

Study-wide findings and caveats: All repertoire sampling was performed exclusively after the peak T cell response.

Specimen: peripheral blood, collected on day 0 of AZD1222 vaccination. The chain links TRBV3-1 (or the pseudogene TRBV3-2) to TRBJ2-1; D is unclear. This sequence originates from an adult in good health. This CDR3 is CASSRNQRGEQFF. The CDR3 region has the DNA TGTGCCAGCAGCCGGAACCAGCGTGGTGAGCAGTTCTTC.